This is a list of T cell receptor beta chains from one sample in a study of blood T cell repertoires in COVID-19. Profiled with immunoSEQ multiplex PCR; TCRdb holds only in-frame clones, not every one. The sample lists under 200,000 clones; around nine tenths were seen once. The sample taken for sequencing was peripheral blood. The receptor source for this set is a man between 65 and 85 years old with acute or convalescent COVID-19. The CDR3 runs from the conserved cysteine through the conserved F or W. The D gene is left open where the match is weak. For some rows the clone size is stated as once, few or many, or as a class when expanded; others skip it.

size | D | J | V | CDR3 | DNA
few | . | TRBJ1-5 | TRBV10-3 | CAIRPGVDNQPQHF | TGTGCCATCAGGCCCGGGGTTGACAATCAGCCCCAGCATTTT
. | . | TRBJ2-3 | TRBV10-1 | CASSPGTKGSDTQYF | TGCGCCAGCAGCCCCGGTACCAAGGGGTCAGATACGCAGTATTTT
. | . | TRBJ2-7 | TRBV6-6 | CASSYVGLGYEQYF | TGTGCCAGCAGTTACGTGGGTCTAGGCTACGAGCAGTACTTC
few | . | TRBJ2-7 | TRBV4-1 | CASSLLTYEQYF | TGCGCCAGCAGCCTCCTTACCTACGAGCAGTACTTC
. | TRBD2 | TRBJ2-5 | TRBV5-5 | CASRQQAGEETQYF | TGTGCCAGCAGACAACAGGCGGGAGAGGAGACCCAGTACTTC
. | . | TRBJ1-2 | TRBV15 | CATSPLKTEANYGYTF | TGTGCCACCAGCCCGTTAAAGACAGAAGCTAACTATGGCTACACCTTC
few | TRBD1 | TRBJ2-7 | TRBV5-6 | CASSWGQGWYEQYF | TGTGCCAGCAGCTGGGGACAGGGCTGGTACGAGCAGTACTTC
. | . | TRBJ2-5 | TRBV7-2 | CASSLRSGRETQYF | TGTGCCAGCAGCTTACGAAGCGGGCGAGAGACCCAGTACTTC
few | . | TRBJ2-5 | TRBV3-1/TRBV3-2 | CASSQVAVEETQYF | TGTGCCAGCAGCCAAGTTGCGGTGGAAGAGACCCAGTACTTC
. | TRBD1 | TRBJ2-5 | TRBV30 | CAWSVGGGTGSETQYF | TGTGCCTGGAGTGTAGGCGGTGGGACAGGGTCTGAGACCCAGTACTTC
. | . | TRBJ2-3 | TRBV4-1 | CASSLRQFASTDTQYF | TGCGCCAGCAGCCTTCGACAGTTCGCTAGCACAGATACGCAGTATTTT
. | . | TRBJ1-5 | TRBV7-8 | CASSLRIGADYSNQPQHF | TGTGCCAGCAGCTTAAGGATTGGGGCGGACTATAGCAATCAGCCCCAGCATTTT
. | . | TRBJ1-1 | TRBV5-4 | CASSKGPGDTEAFF | TGTGCCAGCAGCAAAGGGCCGGGGGACACTGAAGCTTTCTTT
. | . | TRBJ1-4 | TRBV30 | CAWSPLGRGDEKLFF | TGTGCCTGGAGTCCTCTGGGGAGGGGAGATGAAAAACTGTTTTTT
. | . | TRBJ2-1 | TRBV7-2 | CASTFGRAYNEQFF | TGTGCCAGCACCTTCGGGCGGGCCTACAATGAGCAGTTCTTC
once | . | TRBJ1-1 | TRBV2 | CASRSYGGYTEAFF | TGTGCCAGCAGGTCCTACGGGGGGTACACTGAAGCTTTCTTT
. | . | TRBJ2-5 | TRBV9 | CASSVSGQETQYF | TGTGCCAGCAGCGTATCGGGGCAAGAGACCCAGTACTTC
. | TRBD1 | TRBJ1-6 | TRBV11-2 | CASSLGTGKDSPLHF | TGTGCCAGCAGCTTGGGGACAGGGAAGGATTCACCCCTCCACTTT
. | TRBD2 | TRBJ2-1 | TRBV2 | CASSEGTSGSLYNEQFF | TGTGCCAGCAGTGAAGGGACTAGCGGGAGTCTCTACAATGAGCAGTTCTTC
. | TRBD2 | TRBJ2-2 | TRBV5-1 | CASSLSGRGVTGELFF | TGCGCCAGCAGCCTAAGCGGGAGAGGGGTCACCGGGGAGCTGTTTTTT
few | TRBD1 | TRBJ1-4 | TRBV18 | CASSPGTGREKLFF | TGTGCCAGCTCACCCGGGACAGGGCGCGAAAAACTGTTTTTT
. | TRBD1 | TRBJ1-2 | TRBV2 | CASRSQGNYGYTF | TGTGCCAGCCGATCACAGGGGAACTATGGCTACACCTTC
. | TRBD1 | TRBJ1-1 | TRBV27 | CASSLLLGGWKAFF | TGTGCCAGCAGTCTCCTACTAGGGGGCTGGAAGGCTTTCTTT
once | TRBD1 | TRBJ2-3 | TRBV29-1 | CSVERQGSTDTQYF | TGCAGCGTTGAGAGACAGGGGTCCACAGATACGCAGTATTTT
. | . | TRBJ1-1 | TRBV9 | CASSVAQGTDTEAFF | TGTGCCAGCAGCGTAGCTCAGGGAACTGACACTGAAGCTTTCTTT
. | TRBD1 | TRBJ2-7 | TRBV3-1/TRBV3-2 | CASSQDRQGKNEQYF | TGTGCCAGCAGCCAAGATCGACAGGGGAAGAACGAGCAGTACTTC
. | . | TRBJ2-5 | TRBV25-1 | CASSSILQGDGETQYF | TGTGCCAGCAGTAGCATCCTGCAGGGCGACGGAGAGACCCAGTACTTC
few | . | TRBJ2-1 | TRBV18 | CASSPSVWEFDEQFF | TGTGCCAGCTCACCTTCCGTTTGGGAGTTCGATGAGCAGTTCTTC
. | . | TRBJ2-7 | TRBV5-4 | CASSPYGGAREQYF | TGTGCCAGCAGCCCCTATGGGGGGGCGCGCGAGCAGTACTTC
. | . | TRBJ1-2 | TRBV14 | CASSPSRNYGYTF | TGTGCCAGCAGCCCGAGCAGGAACTATGGCTACACCTTC
. | TRBD2 | TRBJ2-2 | TRBV3-1/TRBV3-2 | CASSHGSSGKNTGELFF | TGTGCCAGCAGCCATGGATCTAGCGGGAAAAACACCGGGGAGCTGTTTTTT
. | . | TRBJ1-6 | TRBV28 | CASSLSEGSYNSPLHF | TGTGCCAGCAGTCTTTCAGAGGGCTCCTATAATTCACCCCTCCACTTT
. | . | TRBJ1-6 | TRBV5-8 | CASSLGGTIPGSLHF | TGTGCCAGCAGTCTCGGGGGGACCATTCCGGGGTCCCTCCACTTT
. | TRBD2 | TRBJ2-7 | TRBV18 | CASSPRAGVEEQYF | TGTGCCAGCTCACCGCGAGCGGGAGTAGAGGAGCAGTACTTC
. | . | TRBJ1-3 | TRBV25-1 | CASSQYSTGNTIYF | TGTGCCAGCAGTCAATACAGTACTGGAAACACCATATATTTT
once | . | TRBJ2-2 | TRBV27 | CATSGLHYTGELFF | TGTGCCACCAGTGGCCTGCATTACACCGGGGAGCTGTTTTTT
. | TRBD1 | TRBJ1-2 | TRBV28 | CASSGRTGVNYGYTF | TGTGCCAGCAGTGGGAGGACAGGGGTTAATTATGGCTACACCTTC
. | TRBD1 | TRBJ2-5 | TRBV6-2/TRBV6-3 | CASTPGQGGRETQYF | TGTGCCAGCACCCCTGGACAGGGGGGGAGGGAGACCCAGTACTTC
. | . | TRBJ1-1 | TRBV18 | CASSPEVGNTEAFF | TGTGCCAGCTCACCGGAGGTGGGGAACACTGAAGCTTTCTTT
. | TRBD2 | TRBJ2-1 | TRBV3-1/TRBV3-2 | CASSQGLAGMLHEQFF | TGTGCCAGCAGCCAAGGACTAGCGGGAATGTTGCATGAGCAGTTCTTC
once | . | TRBJ2-5 | TRBV2 | CASSADLEETQYF | TGTGCCAGCAGTGCTGATCTAGAAGAGACCCAGTACTTC
. | . | TRBJ2-1 | TRBV28 | CASSPPPVYNEQFF | TGTGCCAGCAGCCCACCGCCGGTTTACAATGAGCAGTTCTTC
. | TRBD1 | TRBJ1-3 | TRBV6-5 | CASNLGQGSGNTIYF | TGTGCCAGCAACCTCGGACAGGGGAGTGGAAACACCATATATTTT
. | . | TRBJ2-1 | TRBV3-1/TRBV3-2 | CASSQYTEQFF | TGTGCCAGCAGCCAGTACACTGAGCAGTTCTTC
few | . | TRBJ1-5 | TRBV9 | CASSVEQNQPQHF | TGTGCCAGCAGCGTAGAACAGAATCAGCCCCAGCATTTT
. | . | TRBJ1-5 | TRBV28 | CASSLSYQPQHF | TGTGCCAGCAGTTTAAGCTATCAGCCCCAGCATTTT
. | . | TRBJ1-1 | TRBV27 | CASSLAYRNTEAFF | TGTGCCAGCAGTTTGGCCTACAGGAACACTGAAGCTTTCTTT
. | . | TRBJ2-3 | TRBV6-5 | CASSYSGGADTQYF | TGTGCCAGCAGTTACTCGGGCGGGGCGGATACGCAGTATTTT
. | . | TRBJ2-3 | TRBV5-1 | CASSSMVSLGTDTQYF | TGCGCCAGCAGTTCCATGGTGTCGCTAGGCACAGATACGCAGTATTTT
. | TRBD2 | TRBJ2-5 | TRBV7-6 | CASSPRLAGGSQETQYF | TGTGCCAGCAGCCCCAGACTAGCGGGGGGGAGTCAAGAGACCCAGTACTTC
. | . | TRBJ1-2 | TRBV10-3 | CATDQGGREGGGYTF | TGTGCCACGGACCAGGGAGGGCGAGAGGGGGGTGGCTACACCTTC
few | TRBD1 | TRBJ1-2 | TRBV18 | CASSPYTGTGYGYTF | TGTGCCAGCTCACCCTATACCGGGACAGGCTATGGCTACACCTTC
. | . | TRBJ2-5 | TRBV5-6 | CASRPARLTLYQETQYF | TGTGCCAGCAGGCCGGCGAGACTAACCTTGTACCAAGAGACCCAGTACTTC
. | . | TRBJ2-3 | TRBV14 | CASSKLRGGGGTDTQYF | TGTGCCAGCTCGAAGTTACGAGGAGGGGGCGGCACAGATACGCAGTATTTT
. | TRBD1 | TRBJ1-5 | TRBV4-1 | CASSQDLGTGAQPQHF | TGCGCCAGCAGCCAAGATCTGGGGACAGGAGCTCAGCCCCAGCATTTT